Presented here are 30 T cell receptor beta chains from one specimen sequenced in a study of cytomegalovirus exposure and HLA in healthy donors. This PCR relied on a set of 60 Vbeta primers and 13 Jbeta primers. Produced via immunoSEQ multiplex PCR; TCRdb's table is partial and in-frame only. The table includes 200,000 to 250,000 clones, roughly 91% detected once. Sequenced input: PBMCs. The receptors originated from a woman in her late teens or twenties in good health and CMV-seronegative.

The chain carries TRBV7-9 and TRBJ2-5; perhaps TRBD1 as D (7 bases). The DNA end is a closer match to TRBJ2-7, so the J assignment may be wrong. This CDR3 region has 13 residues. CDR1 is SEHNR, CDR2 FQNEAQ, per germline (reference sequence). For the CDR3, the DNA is TGTGCCAGCAGTAGACAGGGAGGCTACGAGCAGTACTTC. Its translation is CASSRQGGYEQYF.

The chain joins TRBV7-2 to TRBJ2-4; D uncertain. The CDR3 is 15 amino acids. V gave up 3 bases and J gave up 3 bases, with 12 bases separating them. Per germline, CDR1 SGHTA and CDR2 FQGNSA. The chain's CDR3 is CASSLVSGFKNIQYF. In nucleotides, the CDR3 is TGTGCCAGCAGCTTGGTTTCAGGATTCAAAAACATTCAGTACTTC.

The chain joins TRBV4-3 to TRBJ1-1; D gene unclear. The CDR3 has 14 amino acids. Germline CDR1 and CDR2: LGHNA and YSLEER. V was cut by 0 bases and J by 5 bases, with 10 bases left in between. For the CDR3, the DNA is TGCGCCAGCAGCCAAGATCGTCGAGGGACTGAAGCTTTCTTT. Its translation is CASSQDRRGTEAFF.

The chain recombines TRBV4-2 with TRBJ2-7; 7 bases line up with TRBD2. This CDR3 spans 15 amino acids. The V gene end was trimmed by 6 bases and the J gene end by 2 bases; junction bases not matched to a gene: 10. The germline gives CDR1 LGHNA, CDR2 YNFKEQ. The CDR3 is CASRGEAGDPYEQYF. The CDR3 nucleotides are TGTGCCAGCAGGGGGGAGGCGGGGGACCCCTACGAGCAGTACTTC.

The CDR3: CASSPNPSGGLQETQYF. The DNA of the CDR3 is TGTGCCAGCAGCCCAAACCCCTCCGGGGGGCTCCAAGAGACCCAGTACTTC. The rearrangement uses TRBV5-8 and TRBJ2-5; D might be TRBD2 (7 bases). CDR3 length: 17 residues. Trimming took 4 bases from V and 1 from J, leaving 20 bases between them. CDR1 and CDR2 from the germline V gene are SGHTS and YDEGEE.

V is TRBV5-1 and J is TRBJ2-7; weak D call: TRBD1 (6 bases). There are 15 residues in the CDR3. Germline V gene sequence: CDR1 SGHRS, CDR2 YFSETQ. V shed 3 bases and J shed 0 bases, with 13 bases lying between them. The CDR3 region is CASSSRETGSYEQYF. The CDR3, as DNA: TGCGCCAGCAGCTCGCGCGAGACAGGCTCCTACGAGCAGTACTTC.

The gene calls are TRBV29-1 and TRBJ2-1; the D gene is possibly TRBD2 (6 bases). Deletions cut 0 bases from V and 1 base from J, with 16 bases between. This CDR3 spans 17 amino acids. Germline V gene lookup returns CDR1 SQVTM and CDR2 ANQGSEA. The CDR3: CSVEDLQRAGSYNEQFF. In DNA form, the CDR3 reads TGCAGCGTTGAAGATCTTCAGAGGGCGGGGTCCTACAATGAGCAGTTCTTC.

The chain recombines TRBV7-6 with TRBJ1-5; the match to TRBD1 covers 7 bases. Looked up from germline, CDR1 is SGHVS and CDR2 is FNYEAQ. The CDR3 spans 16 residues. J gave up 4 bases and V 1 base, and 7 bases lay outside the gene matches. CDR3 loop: CASSLEGGQVNQPQHF. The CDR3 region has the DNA TGTGCCAGCAGCTTAGAAGGAGGACAGGTAAATCAGCCCCAGCATTTT.

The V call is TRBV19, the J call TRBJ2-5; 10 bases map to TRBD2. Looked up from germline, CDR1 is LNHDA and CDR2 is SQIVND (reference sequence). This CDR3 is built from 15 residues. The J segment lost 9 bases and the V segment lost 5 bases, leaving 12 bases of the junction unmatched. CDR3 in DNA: TGTGCCAGTAGTCCGAGCGGGGGGGTTACAAGGGCCCAGTACTTC. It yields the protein CASSPSGGVTRAQYF.

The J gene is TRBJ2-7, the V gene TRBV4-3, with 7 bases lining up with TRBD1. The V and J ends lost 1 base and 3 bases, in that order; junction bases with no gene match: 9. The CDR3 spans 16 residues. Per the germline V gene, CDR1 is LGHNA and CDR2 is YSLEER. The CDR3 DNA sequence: TGCGCCAGCAGCCAAGGGCCGGGACAGTTAAGCTACGAGCAGTACTTC. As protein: CASSQGPGQLSYEQYF.

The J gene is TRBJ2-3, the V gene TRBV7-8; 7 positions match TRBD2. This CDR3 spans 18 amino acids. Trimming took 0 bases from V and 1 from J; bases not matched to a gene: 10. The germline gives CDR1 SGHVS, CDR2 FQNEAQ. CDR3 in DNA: TGTGCCAGCAGCTTAGCGGTTGCAGCGGGGTCGGGCACAGATACGCAGTATTTT. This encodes CASSLAVAAGSGTDTQYF.

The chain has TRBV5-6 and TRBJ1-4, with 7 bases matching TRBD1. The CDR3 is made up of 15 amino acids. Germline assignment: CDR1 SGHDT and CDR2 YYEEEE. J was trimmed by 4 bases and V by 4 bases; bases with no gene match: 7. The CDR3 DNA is TGTGCCAGCAGCCAGGGGGGACCGTATAATGAAAAACTGTTTTTT. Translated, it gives CASSQGGPYNEKLFF.

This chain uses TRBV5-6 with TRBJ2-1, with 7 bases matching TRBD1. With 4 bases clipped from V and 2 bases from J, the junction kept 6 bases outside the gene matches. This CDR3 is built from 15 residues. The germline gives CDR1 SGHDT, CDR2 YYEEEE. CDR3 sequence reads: CASSLEGTAYNEQFF. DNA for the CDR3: TGTGCCAGCAGCCTGGAAGGGACAGCCTACAATGAGCAGTTCTTC.

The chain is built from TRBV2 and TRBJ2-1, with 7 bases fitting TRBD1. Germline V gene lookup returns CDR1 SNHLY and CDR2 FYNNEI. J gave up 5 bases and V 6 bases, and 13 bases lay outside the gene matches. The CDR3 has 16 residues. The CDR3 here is CASRETWTGLHNEQFF. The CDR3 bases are TGTGCCAGCAGAGAGACTTGGACAGGCTTACACAATGAGCAGTTCTTC.

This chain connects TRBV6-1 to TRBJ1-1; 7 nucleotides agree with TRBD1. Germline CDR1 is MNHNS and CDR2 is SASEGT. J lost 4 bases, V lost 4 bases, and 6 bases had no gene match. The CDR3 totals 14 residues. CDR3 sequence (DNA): TGTGCCAGCAGTGGACAGGGAAAGGGCACTGAAGCTTTCTTT. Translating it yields CASSGQGKGTEAFF.

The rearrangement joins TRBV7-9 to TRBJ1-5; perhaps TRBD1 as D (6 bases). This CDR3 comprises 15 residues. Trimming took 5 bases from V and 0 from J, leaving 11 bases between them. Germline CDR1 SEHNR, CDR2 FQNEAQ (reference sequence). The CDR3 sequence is CASSEGGYSNQPQHF. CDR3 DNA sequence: TGTGCCAGCAGCGAGGGGGGGTATAGCAATCAGCCCCAGCATTTT.

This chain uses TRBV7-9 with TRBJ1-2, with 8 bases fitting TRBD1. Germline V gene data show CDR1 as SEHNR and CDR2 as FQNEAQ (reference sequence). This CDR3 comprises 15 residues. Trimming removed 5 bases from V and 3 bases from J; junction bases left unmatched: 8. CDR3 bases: TGTGCCAGCAGCCGCGGACAGGGCCAGGACTATGGCTACACCTTC. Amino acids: CASSRGQGQDYGYTF.

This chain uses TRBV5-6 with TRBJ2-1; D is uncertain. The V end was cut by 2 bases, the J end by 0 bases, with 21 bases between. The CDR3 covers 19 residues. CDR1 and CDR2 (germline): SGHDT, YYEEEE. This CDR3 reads CASSFFPTVVDSSYNEQFF. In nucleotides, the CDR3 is TGTGCCAGCAGCTTTTTCCCAACCGTAGTCGATAGCTCCTACAATGAGCAGTTCTTC.

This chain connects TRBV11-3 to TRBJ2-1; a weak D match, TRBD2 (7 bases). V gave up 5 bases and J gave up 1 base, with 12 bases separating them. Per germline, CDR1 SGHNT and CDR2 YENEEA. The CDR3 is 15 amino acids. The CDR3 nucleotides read TGTGCCAGCAGCCGACGGGGGGCTTCCTACAATGAGCAGTTCTTC. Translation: CASSRRGASYNEQFF.

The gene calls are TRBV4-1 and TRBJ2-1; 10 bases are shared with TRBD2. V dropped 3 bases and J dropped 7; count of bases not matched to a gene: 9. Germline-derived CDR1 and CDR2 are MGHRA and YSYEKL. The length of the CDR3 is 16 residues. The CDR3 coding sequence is TGCGCCAGCAGCCACTATTCACTAGCGGGGAAAAATGAGCAGTTCTTC. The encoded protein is CASSHYSLAGKNEQFF.

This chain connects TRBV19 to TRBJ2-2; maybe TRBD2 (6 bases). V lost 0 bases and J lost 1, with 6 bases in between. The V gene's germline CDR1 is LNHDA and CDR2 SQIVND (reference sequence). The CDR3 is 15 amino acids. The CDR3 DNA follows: TGTGCCAGTAGTATAGAGGGACTGAACACCGGGGAGCTGTTTTTT. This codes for CASSIEGLNTGELFF.

Here the CDR3 DNA reads TGCGCCAGCAGCCAAGATGGTAGCGGGGTAGACAAAAACATTCAGTACTTC. It is translated as CASSQDGSGVDKNIQYF. V and J are TRBV4-3 and TRBJ2-4; 8 positions match TRBD2. The V gene end was trimmed by 0 bases and the J gene end by 3 bases; junction bases not matched to a gene: 7. The germline gives CDR1 LGHNA, CDR2 YSLEER. The CDR3 extends over 17 amino acids.

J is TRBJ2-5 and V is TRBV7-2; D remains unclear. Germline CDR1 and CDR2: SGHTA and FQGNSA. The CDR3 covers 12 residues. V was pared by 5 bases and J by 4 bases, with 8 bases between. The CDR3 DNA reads TGTGCCAGCAGCCGAGCTTCAGAGACCCAGTACTTC. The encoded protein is CASSRASETQYF.

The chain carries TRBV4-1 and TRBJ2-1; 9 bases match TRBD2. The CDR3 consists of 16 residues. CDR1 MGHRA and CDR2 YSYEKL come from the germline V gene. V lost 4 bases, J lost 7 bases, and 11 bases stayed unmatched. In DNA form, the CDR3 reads TGCGCCAGCAGCCCGGGGATAGCGGGGGTTCAGAATGAGCAGTTCTTC. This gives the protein CASSPGIAGVQNEQFF.

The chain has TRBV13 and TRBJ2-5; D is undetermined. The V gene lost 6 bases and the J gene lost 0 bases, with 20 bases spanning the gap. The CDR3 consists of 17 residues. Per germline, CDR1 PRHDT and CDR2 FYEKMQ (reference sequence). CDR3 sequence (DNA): TGTGCCAGCAGTTCGGAAGTTGGGTCGCAGGACCAAGAGACCCAGTACTTC. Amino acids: CASSSEVGSQDQETQYF.

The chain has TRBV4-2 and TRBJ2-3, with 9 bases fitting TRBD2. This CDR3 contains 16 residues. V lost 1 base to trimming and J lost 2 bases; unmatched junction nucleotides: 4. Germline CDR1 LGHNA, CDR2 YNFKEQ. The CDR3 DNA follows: TGTGCCAGCAGCCAAGCCGGGACTAGCAACACAGATACGCAGTATTTT. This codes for CASSQAGTSNTDTQYF.

CDR3 loop: CASSPGQNSEKLFF. The CDR3 DNA follows: TGCGCCAGCAGCCCAGGACAGAATTCTGAAAAACTGTTTTTT. This chain joins TRBV5-1 and TRBJ1-4, with a possible D match to TRBD1 (6 bases). The V gene's germline CDR1 is SGHRS and CDR2 YFSETQ. This CDR3 has 14 amino acids. V lost 4 bases and J lost 7, with 14 bases in between. Together with reference TRBV5-1 and TRBJ1-4, the CDR3 gives the full variable domain: KAGVTQTPRYLIKTRGQQVTLSCSPISGHRSVSWYQQTPGQGLQFLFEYFSETQRNKGNFPGRFSGRQFSNSRSEMNVSTLELGDSALYLCASSPGQNSEKLFFGSGTQLSVL.

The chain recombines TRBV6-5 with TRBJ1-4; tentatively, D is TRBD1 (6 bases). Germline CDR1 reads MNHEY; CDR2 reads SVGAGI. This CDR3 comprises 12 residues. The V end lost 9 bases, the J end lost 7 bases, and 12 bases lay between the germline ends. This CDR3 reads CARTGLGEKLFF. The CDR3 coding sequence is TGTGCCAGGACAGGCCTTGGTGAAAAACTGTTTTTT.

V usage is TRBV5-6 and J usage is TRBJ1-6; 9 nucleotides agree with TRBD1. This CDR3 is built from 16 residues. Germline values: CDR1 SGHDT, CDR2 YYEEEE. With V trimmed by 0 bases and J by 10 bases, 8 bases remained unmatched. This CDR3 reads CASSLGQGVGRSPLHF. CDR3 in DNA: TGTGCCAGCAGCTTGGGACAGGGGGTTGGAAGGTCACCCCTCCACTTT.

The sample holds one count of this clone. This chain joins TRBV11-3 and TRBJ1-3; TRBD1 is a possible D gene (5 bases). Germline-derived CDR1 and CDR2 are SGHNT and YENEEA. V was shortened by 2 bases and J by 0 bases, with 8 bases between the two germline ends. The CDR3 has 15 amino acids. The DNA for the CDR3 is TGTGCCAGCAGCTTAAGGGGCCACTCTGGAAACACCATATATTTT. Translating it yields CASSLRGHSGNTIYF.